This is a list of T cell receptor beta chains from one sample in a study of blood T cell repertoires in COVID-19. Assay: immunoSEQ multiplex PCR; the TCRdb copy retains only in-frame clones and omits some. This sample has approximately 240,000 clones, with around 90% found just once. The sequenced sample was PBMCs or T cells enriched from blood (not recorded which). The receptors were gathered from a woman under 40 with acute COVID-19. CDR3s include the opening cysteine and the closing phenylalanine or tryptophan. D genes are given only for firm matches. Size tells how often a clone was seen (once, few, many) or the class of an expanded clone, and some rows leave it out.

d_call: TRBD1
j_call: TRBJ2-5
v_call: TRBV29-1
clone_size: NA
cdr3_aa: CSARTGPETQYF
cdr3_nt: TGCAGCGCCCGGACAGGCCCAGAGACCCAGTACTTC

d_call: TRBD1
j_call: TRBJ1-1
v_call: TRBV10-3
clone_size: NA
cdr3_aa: CAIRPGQTMNTEAFF
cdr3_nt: TGTGCCATCAGACCGGGACAGACTATGAACACTGAAGCTTTCTTT

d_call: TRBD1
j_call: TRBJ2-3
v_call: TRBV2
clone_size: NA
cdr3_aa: CASGLRPGQKLFDADTQYF
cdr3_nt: TGTGCCAGCGGGCTGCGCCCGGGACAGAAGTTGTTTGACGCAGATACGCAGTATTTT

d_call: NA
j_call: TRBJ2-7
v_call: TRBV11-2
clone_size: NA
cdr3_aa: CARSLGGGGEQYF
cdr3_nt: TGTGCCCGCAGCTTGGGGGGGGGCGGCGAGCAGTACTTC

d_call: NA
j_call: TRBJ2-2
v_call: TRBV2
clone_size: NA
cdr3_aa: CASSKQNTGELFF
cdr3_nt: TGTGCCAGCTCGAAACAGAACACCGGGGAGCTGTTTTTT

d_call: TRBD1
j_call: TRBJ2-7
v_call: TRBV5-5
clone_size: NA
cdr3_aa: CASSAGQGFSYEQYF
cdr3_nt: TGTGCCAGCAGCGCGGGACAGGGGTTTTCCTACGAGCAGTACTTC

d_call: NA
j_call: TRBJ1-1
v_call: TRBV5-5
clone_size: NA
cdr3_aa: CASSVGGGSFMNTEAFF
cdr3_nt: TGTGCCAGCAGCGTGGGGGGCGGGAGTTTCATGAACACTGAAGCTTTCTTT

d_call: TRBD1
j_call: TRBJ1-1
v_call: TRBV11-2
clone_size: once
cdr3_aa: CASSRDRAGTEAFF
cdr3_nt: TGTGCCAGCAGCCGGGACAGGGCGGGCACTGAAGCTTTCTTT

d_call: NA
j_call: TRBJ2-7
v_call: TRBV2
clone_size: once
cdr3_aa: CASRGLVGSYEQYF
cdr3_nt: TGTGCCAGCAGGGGACTTGTGGGCTCCTACGAGCAGTACTTC

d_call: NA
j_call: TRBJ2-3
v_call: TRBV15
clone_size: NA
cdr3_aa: CATSREALTGGTDTQYF
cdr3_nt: TGTGCCACCAGCAGAGAGGCCCTCACGGGGGGCACAGATACGCAGTATTTT

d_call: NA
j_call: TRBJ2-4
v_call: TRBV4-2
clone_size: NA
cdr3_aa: CASSQDIRGRAKNIQYF
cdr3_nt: TGTGCCAGCAGCCAAGATATAAGGGGGAGAGCCAAAAACATTCAGTACTTC

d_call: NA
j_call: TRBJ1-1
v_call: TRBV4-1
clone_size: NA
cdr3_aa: CASSQGSGHPRNTEAFF
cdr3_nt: TGCGCCAGCAGCCAAGGATCGGGACACCCCAGGAACACTGAAGCTTTCTTT